This T cell receptor (beta chain) was identified during a study of shared clonotypes between healthy human individuals. A split of CD4+ cells into CD45RA+ naive and CD45RA-negative memory subsets was performed. For sorted subsets, roughly 200 ng DNA per replicate equaled about 30,000 T cell genomes. Here immunoSEQ multiplex PCR was the method, and the copy in TCRdb shows in-frame clones only, minus some. The table records 550,000 to 700,000 clones, approximately 73% of them present only once. This CDR3 has 15 amino acids. V gave up 1 base and J gave up 7 bases; unmatched junction bases: 6. Germline V CDR1 and CDR2: MDHEN, SYDVKM.

The sample was memory CD4+ T cells sorted from blood. Subset denoted: CD45RA-negative fraction. The chain combines TRBV28 with TRBJ2-2; 7 bases are shared with TRBD1. This TCR derives from a woman under 40 in good health. CDR3 nucleotide sequence: TGTGCCAGCAGTTTATCGAGGGGGCGGAGCGGGGAGCTGTTTTTT. Its translation: CASSLSRGRSGELFF.